This T cell receptor (beta chain) derives from a study of Graves' ophthalmopathy and Graves' hyperthyroidism. Whole-study results and caveats: As the model predicted ophthalmopathy progression, it achieved a sensitivity of around 71% and a specificity of 72% to 80%.

Amplification targeted the TCR beta CDR3 regions, with RNA transcripts as the source material. A first-round RT-PCR used HTBI primers, followed by a second-round multiplex PCR. TCRdb itself ran the multiplex PCR reads through MiXCR, one entry per CDR3 protein. The sample carries 1 million to 1.3 million distinct CDR3 sequences, about two fifths recorded once. For this clonotype: Its target is unknown.

The ends were cut back, 7 bases at V and 9 bases at J, with 13 bases in the middle. There are 13 residues in the CDR3. Germline CDR1 and CDR2: SGHVS and FQNEAQ. The TCR originated in an adult man with Graves' hyperthyroidism. The chain carries TRBV7-8 and TRBJ1-6; D possibly corresponds to TRBD1 (6 bases). Sequenced material: peripheral blood or thyroid tissue (not recorded which). This CDR3 reads CASIEGGGSPLHF. The DNA of the CDR3 is TGTGCCAGCATCGAGGGGGGTGGTTCACCCCTCCACTTT.